A selection of T cell receptor beta chains follows, all from one sample in a study of CD8+ T cells in alopecia areata. This table comes from immunoSEQ multiplex PCR, and its TCRdb copy is limited to in-frame clones, with some not included. Found here are about 110,000 clones, approximately 59% of them singletons; the top ten hold roughly 19%. The specimen was CD8+ T cells sorted from blood. These TCRs come from a human donor in good health. Each CDR3 is given with its conserved first and last residue.

J gene,V gene,CDR3 protein
TRBJ2-7,TRBV7-6,CASSLAGVDYEQYF
TRBJ2-3,TRBV12-5,CASGRDREQYF
TRBJ2-3,TRBV4-1,CASSLGEVAGATDTQYF
TRBJ1-1,TRBV5-1,CASSLEGQDSMNTEAFF
TRBJ1-1,TRBV9,CASSDGGSTEAFF
TRBJ2-1,TRBV9,CASSVYSGDNEQFF
TRBJ1-6,TRBV5-6,CASSLGRGPLHF
TRBJ1-6,TRBV9,CASSEGNSPLHF
TRBJ2-2,TRBV14,CASSQEFEDSTGELFF
TRBJ1-1,TRBV14,CASSPLMNTEAFF
NA,TRBV7-6,CASSLAGAYEQYF
TRBJ2-7,TRBV29-1,CSVGLASAYEQYF
TRBJ2-3,TRBV7-8,CASSLGWVGKGADTQYF
TRBJ2-7,TRBV5-1,CASRPGQGCSYEQYF
TRBJ2-7,TRBV5-4,CASSPGGMPGSYEQYF
TRBJ1-1,TRBV6-1,CASSETGHLFLF
TRBJ2-2,TRBV13,CASSLVTGELFF
TRBJ2-3,TRBV4-3,CASSQDTGSGDTQYF